This paragraph reports one T cell receptor (beta chain). This record belongs to a study of blood T cell repertoires in COVID-19. The CDR3 is 16 amino acids. Germline CDR1 is PRHDT and CDR2 is FYEKMQ (reference sequence). Trimming cost V 7 bases and J 3 bases; bases outside gene matches: 7. Using immunoSEQ multiplex PCR, the repertoire was profiled, and TCRdb retains in-frame clones only, with some absent. Found here are around 32,000 clones, approximately 86% of them singletons; the top ten hold approximately 5.7%. This clonotype was sampled from a woman at least 80 years old with active or convalescent COVID-19. The chain joins TRBV13 to TRBJ1-6; 9 nucleotides match TRBD1. Material for sequencing was peripheral blood. This chain's CDR3 is CASTLGGQGYNSPLHF. CDR3 sequence (DNA): TGTGCCAGCACCCTAGGGGGACAGGGCTATAATTCACCCCTCCACTTT.